One sample yielded the 18 T cell receptor beta chains listed below, sequenced in a study of blood T cell repertoires in COVID-19. Clones were sequenced by immunoSEQ multiplex PCR, and TCRdb holds only the in-frame ones, with some missing. Of approximately 300,000 clones listed, roughly 90% are singletons. Sample: PBMCs or T cells enriched from blood (not recorded which). The receptors come from a woman aged 30 to 39 who had been exposed to COVID-19.

The rearrangement uses TRBV5-6 and TRBJ1-1; TRBD1 might be the D (6 bases). From germline, CDR1 is SGHDT and CDR2 YYEEEE. V was trimmed by 5 bases and J by 3 bases, leaving 14 bases between them. CDR3 length: 14 amino acids. Here the CDR3 DNA reads TGTGCCAGCAGAAGAGGCAGGGGCTACACTGAAGCTTTCTTT. Translating gives CASRRGRGYTEAFF.

This clone was found once. The CDR3 region is CASAPQGQGGEPQHF. DNA for the CDR3: TGTGCCAGCGCGCCACAAGGACAGGGAGGGGAGCCCCAGCATTTT. This chain uses TRBV25-1 with TRBJ1-5, with TRBD1 matching over 8 bases. In germline, CDR1 is MGHDK, CDR2 SYGVNS. Trimming cost V 8 bases and J 8 bases; bases outside gene matches: 14. This CDR3 has 15 residues.

The chain joins TRBV6-4 to TRBJ1-2, with TRBD1 as a possible D gene (6 bases). Trimming pared 5 bases from V and 7 bases from J, leaving 17 bases between. This CDR3 has 14 residues. Germline CDR1 MRHNA, CDR2 SNTAGT. DNA for the CDR3: TGTGCCAGCAGTTCCTGGAACAGGGACCGTGGCTACACCTTC. This gives the protein CASSSWNRDRGYTF.

The chain is built from TRBV6-4 and TRBJ2-1; 9 nucleotides agree with TRBD2. The CDR3 sequence is 15 residues long. The ends lost 0 bases at V and 6 bases at J; junction bases unmatched: 3. Germline-derived CDR1 and CDR2 are MRHNA and SNTAGT. The DNA for the CDR3 is TGTGCCAGCAGTGACTCTGCGGGGGGGCCCAATGAGCAGTTCTTC. It translates to CASSDSAGGPNEQFF.

The chain recombines TRBV5-1 with TRBJ1-2; the match to TRBD1 covers 8 bases. Per the germline V gene, CDR1 is SGHRS and CDR2 is YFSETQ. V lost 1 base, J lost 2 bases, and 7 bases stayed unmatched. The CDR3 totals 16 residues. The CDR3 DNA follows: TGCGCCAGCAGCTTGTCGGGACAGGCCCTGAACTATGGCTACACCTTC. Translating gives CASSLSGQALNYGYTF.

The genes are TRBV19 and TRBJ1-1; D uncertain. CDR3 size: 14 residues. The germline V and J ends were trimmed by 5 bases and 1 base, with 11 bases remaining between them. CDR1 and CDR2 (germline): LNHDA, SQIVND (reference sequence). CDR3 nucleotides: TGTGCCAGTAGTCCACGGAGGGCGAACACTGAAGCTTTCTTT. It is translated as CASSPRRANTEAFF.

The chain has TRBV29-1 and TRBJ2-1; D remains unclear. V was cut by 3 bases and J by 4 bases, with 10 bases left in between. CDR1 is SQVTM, CDR2 ANQGSEA, per germline. The CDR3 extends over 13 amino acids. CDR3: CSVDRTAYNEQFF. CDR3 coding DNA: TGCAGCGTTGATCGAACAGCTTACAATGAGCAGTTCTTC.

This clone was found once. For the CDR3, the DNA is TGTGCCAGTAGAGCGGGGGGGAACACTGAAGCTTTCTTT. Its protein is CASRAGGNTEAFF. The J gene is TRBJ1-1, the V gene TRBV19, with D possibly being TRBD1 (5 bases). Germline CDR1 LNHDA, CDR2 SQIVND (reference sequence). The CDR3 runs to 13 residues. Trimming shortened V by 6 bases and J by 1 base, and 9 bases separated the two germline ends.

This clone was counted only a few times. The chain recombines TRBV3-1 (or the pseudogene TRBV3-2) with TRBJ1-5, with 8 bases aligning to TRBD1. Germline CDR1 and CDR2: LGHDT and YNNKEL (reference sequence). This CDR3 has 12 amino acids. The trim removed 6 bases at V and 14 bases at J, leaving 9 bases unmatched. CDR3 amino acids: CASSFGQGPKHF. CDR3 bases: TGTGCCAGCAGTTTTGGACAGGGTCCCAAGCATTTT.

The CDR3 DNA reads TGCGCCAGCAGCTTGGCCGCGGCGCCTGATGGCTACACCTTC. It is translated as CASSLAAAPDGYTF. The chain couples TRBV5-1 to TRBJ1-2; D gene ambiguous. CDR1 and CDR2 from the germline V gene are SGHRS and YFSETQ. Deletions cut 0 bases from V and 6 bases from J, with 12 bases between. The CDR3 totals 14 residues.

V is TRBV7-9 and J is TRBJ2-7; D is unclear. The length of the CDR3 is 14 residues. Trimming removed 4 bases from V and 3 bases from J, with 13 bases in between. The germline gives CDR1 SEHNR, CDR2 FQNEAQ (reference sequence). DNA for the CDR3: TGTGCCAGCAGCTCCCGAGCGCAGAGCTACGAGCAGTACTTC. Translating gives CASSSRAQSYEQYF. Based on the CDR3 plus reference TRBV7-9 and TRBJ2-7, the full variable domain is DTGVSQNPRHKITKRGQNVTFRCDPISEHNRLYWYRQTLGQGPEFLTYFQNEAQLEKSRLLSDRFSAERPKGSFSTLEIQRTEQGDSAMYLCASSSRAQSYEQYFGPGTRLTVT.

The rearrangement joins TRBV13 to TRBJ1-2, with a weak D call TRBD1 (5 bases). CDR3 size: 11 residues. The germline gives CDR1 PRHDT, CDR2 FYEKMQ (reference sequence). V lost 5 bases to trimming and J lost 8 bases, with 9 bases between them. CDR3 in DNA: TGTGCCAGCAGCGGAGGGGAGGGCTACACCTTC. This codes for CASSGGEGYTF.

This clone was recorded once. The rearrangement joins TRBV6-5 to TRBJ2-3; weak D call: TRBD2 (5 bases). CDR3 length equals 14 residues. V lost 8 bases, J lost 0 bases, and 12 bases lay in between. Germline V lookup: CDR1 MNHEY, CDR2 SVGAGI. CDR3 residues: CASQTPGSTDTQYF. Written as DNA, the CDR3 is TGTGCCAGCCAAACGCCGGGGAGCACAGATACGCAGTATTTT.

This chain's CDR3 is CASSSSTGLNTEAFF. CDR3 nucleotides: TGCGCCAGCAGCTCATCGACAGGGTTGAACACTGAAGCTTTCTTT. V usage is TRBV5-1 and J usage is TRBJ1-1, with 7 nucleotides matching TRBD1. The germline gives CDR1 SGHRS, CDR2 YFSETQ. J lost 0 bases, V lost 3 bases, and 5 bases had no gene match. This CDR3 is 15 amino acids long.

Notes on this clone: The same CDR3 can be traced to other DNA sequences in this sample. The V call is TRBV7-2, the J call TRBJ1-2; 7 bases are a match to TRBD1. The junction had 0 bases not matched to a gene; V was cut back by 3 bases and J by 2 bases. Germline CDR1 SGHTA, CDR2 FQGNSA. The CDR3 contains 13 residues. CDR3 amino acids: CASSLGQNYGYTF. In nucleotides, the CDR3 is TGTGCCAGCAGCTTGGGACAGAACTATGGCTACACCTTC. The full variable domain, completed using reference TRBV7-2 and TRBJ1-2, is GAGVSQSPSNKVTEKGKDVELRCDPISGHTALYWYRQSLGQGLEFLIYFQGNSAPDKSGLPSDRFSAERTGGSVSTLTIQRTQQEDSAVYLCASSLGQNYGYTFGSGTRLTVV.

V usage is TRBV15 and J usage is TRBJ1-2; the D is unclear. Germline CDR1 and CDR2: LNHNV and YYDKDF (reference sequence). V shed 8 bases and J shed 8 bases, with 21 bases lying between them. The CDR3 contains 14 residues. The CDR3, as DNA: TGTGCCACCCGAGCGGAGATCAGGTCGGGCGGCTACACCTTC. It yields the protein CATRAEIRSGGYTF. The full variable domain, completed using reference TRBV15 and TRBJ1-2, is DAMVIQNPRYQVTQFGKPVTLSCSQTLNHNVMYWYQQKSSQAPKLLFHYYDKDFNNEADTPDNFQSRRPNTSFCFLDIRSPGLGDTAMYLCATRAEIRSGGYTFGSGTRLTVV.

V gene TRBV9 combines with J gene TRBJ2-2; TRBD1 aligns across 7 bases. The trim removed 3 bases at V and 7 bases at J, leaving 6 bases unmatched. The CDR3 is 14 residues long. Germline loops: CDR1 SGDLS, CDR2 YYNGEE. CDR3 amino acids: CASSADRVYGELFF. CDR3 nucleotides: TGTGCCAGCAGCGCAGACAGGGTTTACGGGGAGCTGTTTTTT.

The genes are TRBV10-3 and TRBJ1-1, with D possibly being TRBD1 (5 bases). V was cut by 6 bases and J by 1 base, with 15 bases left in between. The CDR3 extends over 15 amino acids. Germline V gives CDR1 ENHRY, CDR2 SYGVKD. The CDR3 nucleotides are TGTGCCATCAGGGGACGCGGGACGCCGAACACTGAAGCTTTCTTT. Protein product: CAIRGRGTPNTEAFF.